This T cell receptor beta chain originates from a study of T cell changes during pregnancy in multiple sclerosis. Trimming removed 3 bases from V and 3 bases from J; junction bases left unmatched: 4. This CDR3 has 15 amino acids. Looked up from germline, CDR1 is SGHAT and CDR2 is FQNNGV. The table came from immunoSEQ multiplex PCR; TCRdb's copy has only in-frame clones and leaves some out. The repertoire has about 44,000 clones, 80% to 90% of them found once; the top ten carry about 1%. This TCR was sampled from a female donor with multiple sclerosis, enrolled in a pregnancy study. The starting material was CD4+ T cells from peripheral blood mononuclear cells, obtained after pregnancy. The chain couples TRBV11-2 to TRBJ2-7, with 11 nucleotides matching TRBD2. The CDR3 bases are TGTGCCAGCAGCTTCCTGACTAGCGGGATCTACGAGCAGTACTTC. Translating it yields CASSFLTSGIYEQYF.